Listed below are T cell receptor beta chains from one sample, sequenced in a study of monozygotic twins with cystic fibrosis. Repertoires were generated with immunoSEQ multiplex PCR, while TCRdb's copy carries only in-frame clones and drops some. The sample contains roughly 23,000 clones, 85% to 90% of which appear only once. Sequencing was carried out using blood. The receptor source for this set is a woman aged 30 to 39 with cystic fibrosis. CDR3s leave out the opening cysteine and the closing phenylalanine or tryptophan. Clone size is given for some rows only: seen once, a few or many times, or a class if the clone is expanded.

ASSLVSGANVLT NA TRBV7-2 12 TRBJ2-6
ASSGYGTGRGYEQY NA TRBV5-4 14 TRBJ2-7
ASSQLLGDTDTQY few TRBV4-1 13 TRBJ2-3
ASSQSVSSINQPQH NA TRBV4-1 14 TRBJ1-5
ASSPAPRDTQY NA TRBV4-2 11 TRBJ2-3
ASSQDLSSNQPQH NA TRBV4-2 13 TRBJ1-5
ASSRAPNYGYT NA TRBV6-1 11 TRBJ1-2
ASSSLTGGTGNTIY NA TRBV7-6 14 TRBJ1-3
ASSVAGNTEAF few TRBV2 11 TRBJ1-1
ASSQPGRAYEQY NA TRBV4-1 12 TRBJ2-7
ASSLSPGASRGYT NA TRBV7-8 13 TRBJ1-2
ASSYDGNTEAF NA TRBV6-6 11 TRBJ1-1
ASSQELIPGNTIY NA TRBV4-1 13 TRBJ1-3
ASSAGSWGQPQH NA TRBV2 12 TRBJ1-5
ASSPSGGHLSYEQY NA TRBV27 14 TRBJ2-7
ATSGRTRGWTDTQY NA TRBV15 14 TRBJ2-3
ASSPAGEDTQY NA TRBV7-8 11 TRBJ2-3
ASYTLLRRRT once TRBV19 10 TRBJ1-2
ASRGPGEGNQPQH few TRBV2 13 TRBJ1-5
ASSQIGQAYGYT NA TRBV4-3 12 TRBJ1-2
AISGTGAYEQY NA TRBV10-3 11 TRBJ2-7
ASSHFHRDTEAF NA TRBV4-3 12 TRBJ1-1
ASSPIGLLKETQY NA TRBV7-2 13 TRBJ2-5
ASSFDRGSEQY NA TRBV7-7 11 TRBJ2-7
ASSLDRVGTDTQY NA TRBV27 13 TRBJ2-3
ASRRAGGPTGELF NA TRBV7-2 13 TRBJ2-2
ASSQEKNLIYEQY NA TRBV4-3 13 TRBJ2-7
ASSEYWTGRAF NA TRBV2 11 TRBJ1-1
ASSSLISSGGSTDTQY NA TRBV5-1 16 TRBJ2-3
ASSLGQFRGRHSYEQY NA TRBV7-2 16 TRBJ2-7
ASSISASFYSYEQY NA TRBV19 14 TRBJ2-7
ASRADSSYEQY NA TRBV10-2 11 TRBJ2-7
ASSLEGGNRAYNSPLH once TRBV5-4 16 TRBJ1-6
AISAGTSGATDTQY NA TRBV10-3 14 TRBJ2-3
ASSLEGPGGYGYT NA TRBV5-4 13 TRBJ1-2
ASSLVVNMISGELF NA TRBV7-8 14 TRBJ2-2
ASSLTGGAAGELF NA TRBV28 13 TRBJ2-2
ASSQGLGGHYGYT once TRBV4-1 13 TRBJ1-2
ASSPDPGQPQH NA TRBV18 11 TRBJ1-5
SVVRGSEQF once TRBV29-1 9 TRBJ2-1
ASSGQRRGGYT NA TRBV6-1 11 TRBJ1-2
ASRGFSGATDTQY once TRBV6-5 13 TRBJ2-3
ASSLKRALNPIHFGELF NA TRBV5-1 17 TRBJ2-2
ASSHVAGGEADTQY NA TRBV4-3 14 TRBJ2-3
ASSPWDTPGTGELF NA TRBV4-1 14 TRBJ2-2
ASSFNAGGSDTQY NA TRBV7-2 13 TRBJ2-3
ASRYSPGNYYEQY NA TRBV6-5 13 TRBJ2-7
ASSLTANTEAF NA TRBV7-9 11 TRBJ1-1
ASGPAGGPPDTQY once TRBV12-5 13 TRBJ2-3
ASNAGQGAAGNTIY NA TRBV7-2 14 TRBJ1-3
ASSFEGPREAF once TRBV11-2 11 TRBJ1-1
ASSPQVGTEAF NA TRBV19 11 TRBJ1-1
ASRARGVNEKLF NA TRBV2 12 TRBJ1-4
ASSTSNEQF NA TRBV2 9 TRBJ2-1
ASSISTGSNYGYT NA TRBV19 13 TRBJ1-2
ASGYSGGTEAF NA TRBV6-1 11 TRBJ1-1
AINRGGGHTEAF NA TRBV10-3 12 TRBJ1-1
ASSLVAWGGNSPLH NA TRBV7-6 14 TRBJ1-6
AISDPMTGAETYEQY NA TRBV10-3 15 TRBJ2-7